This TCR beta chain was documented in a study of OX40 agonist ivuxolimab in advanced cancers. Trimming at V came to 11 bases and at J to 2 bases, leaving 16 bases not matched to a gene. The CDR3 totals 17 residues. Germline lookup yields CDR1 SNHLY and CDR2 FYNNEI. Sequencing used immunoSEQ multiplex PCR; TCRdb keeps in-frame clones, though not all of them. The sample lists tens of thousands of clones, 70% to 90% occurring once. This TCR came from an adult with an advanced solid tumor such as melanoma, head and neck, liver or kidney cancer. The genes are TRBV2 and TRBJ2-7; TRBD2 aligns across 12 bases. The specimen comprised CD4+ or CD8+ T cells sorted from blood, sampled in a trial of the OX40 agonist ivuxolimab. CDR3 in amino acids: CAPIRGGSSGRAYEQYF. Written as DNA, the CDR3 is TGTGCCCCTATACGAGGTGGGTCTAGCGGGAGGGCCTACGAGCAGTACTTC.